This T cell receptor beta chain comes out of a study of T cells in Graves' hyperthyroidism and ophthalmopathy. Any patient presenting with uncontrolled infection, other autoimmune disease, pregnancy or lactation was left out. On the basis of clinical symptoms, serum thyroxine and TRAb, thyroid ultrasound and orbital computed tomography, diagnoses were made. Amplification targeted TCR beta CDR3 regions from RNA transcripts. HTBI primers were the set used in a first-round RT-PCR of the TCR CDR3. TCRdb re-called the multiplex PCR reads with MiXCR, one entry per CDR3 protein. The table lists 250,000 to 300,000 distinct CDR3 sequences, roughly a fifth of them singletons. The CDR3 consists of 13 residues. Trimming stripped 2 bases from V and 9 bases from J, with 11 bases between. Germline V gene sequence: CDR1 KGHSH, CDR2 LQKENI.

The sample consisted of blood. V and J are TRBV18 and TRBJ2-1; D not certain. This sequence was found in a man aged 45-65 years with Graves' ophthalmopathy. CDR3 sequence: CASSPGLSGEQFF. The CDR3 region has the DNA TGTGCCAGCTCACCAGGGCTATCCGGTGAGCAGTTCTTC.